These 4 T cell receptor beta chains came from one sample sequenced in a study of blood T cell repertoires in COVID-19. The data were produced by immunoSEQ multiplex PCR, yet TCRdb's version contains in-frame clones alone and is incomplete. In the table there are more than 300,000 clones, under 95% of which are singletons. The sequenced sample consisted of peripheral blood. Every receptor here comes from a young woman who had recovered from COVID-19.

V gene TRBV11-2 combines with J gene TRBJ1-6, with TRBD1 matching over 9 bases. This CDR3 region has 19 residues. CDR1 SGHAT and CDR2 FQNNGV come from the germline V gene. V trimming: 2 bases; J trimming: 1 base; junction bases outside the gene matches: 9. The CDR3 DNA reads TGTGCCAGCAGCTTAAGAACAGGGGGCGATCCTTCCTATAATTCACCCCTCCACTTT. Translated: CASSLRTGGDPSYNSPLHF. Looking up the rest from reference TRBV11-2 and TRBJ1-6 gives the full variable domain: EAGVAQSPRYKIIEKRQSVAFWCNPISGHATLYWYQQILGQGPKLLIQFQNNGVVDDSQLPKDRFSAERLKGVDSTLKIQPAKLEDSAVYLCASSLRTGGDPSYNSPLHFGNGTRLTVT.

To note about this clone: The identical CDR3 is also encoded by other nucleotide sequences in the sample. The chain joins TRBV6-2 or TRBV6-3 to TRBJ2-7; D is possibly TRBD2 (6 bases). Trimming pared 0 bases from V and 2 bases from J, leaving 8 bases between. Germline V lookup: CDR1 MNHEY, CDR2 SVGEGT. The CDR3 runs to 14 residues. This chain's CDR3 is CASSYSGGTYEQYV. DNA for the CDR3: TGTGCCAGCAGTTACTCTGGCGGGACCTACGAGCAGTACGTC.

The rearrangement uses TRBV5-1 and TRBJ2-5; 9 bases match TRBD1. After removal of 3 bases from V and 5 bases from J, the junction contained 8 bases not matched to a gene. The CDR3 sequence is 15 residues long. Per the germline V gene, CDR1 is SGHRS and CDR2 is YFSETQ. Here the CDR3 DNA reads TGCGCCAGCAGCTGGAGGGGACAGGGTGGCGAGACCCAGTACTTC. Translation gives CASSWRGQGGETQYF.

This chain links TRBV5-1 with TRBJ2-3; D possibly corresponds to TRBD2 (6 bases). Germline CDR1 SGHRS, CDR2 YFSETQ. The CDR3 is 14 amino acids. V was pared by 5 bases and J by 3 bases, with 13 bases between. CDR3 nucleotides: TGCGCCAGCAGTCAAAGTCGGGGGACAGATACGCAGTATTTT. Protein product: CASSQSRGTDTQYF. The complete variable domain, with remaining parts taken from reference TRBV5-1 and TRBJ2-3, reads KAGVTQTPRYLIKTRGQQVTLSCSPISGHRSVSWYQQTPGQGLQFLFEYFSETQRNKGNFPGRFSGRQFSNSRSEMNVSTLELGDSALYLCASSQSRGTDTQYFGPGTRLTVL.